Described below is a single T cell receptor beta chain sequence and its context. The target antigen is unknown. As to time point: recipient sample about 28 days before transplant, after cytoreduction. Recipient blood drawn about 28 days pretransplant and days 30, 100, 180 after. Assay: immunoSEQ multiplex PCR; the TCRdb copy retains only in-frame clones and omits some. The data show approximately 25,000 clones, roughly 82% seen once. The data originate from a study of T cell clonotyping in hematopoietic cell transplantation. Background on the study: Recipients' pretransplant samples followed cytoreduction. Overall study findings and caveats: Pathologically expanded recipient clonotypes increased progressively from day 30 to day 180 as diversity fell.

CDR3 size: 15 residues. With 4 bases removed from V and 1 base from J, the gap between germline ends came to 14 bases. Germline V gives CDR1 SGHDT, CDR2 YYEEEE. This clonotype was obtained from a woman aged 55-75 years with acute myeloid leukemia. Some clones in this sample may be carry-over from other donors' samples. Sample: peripheral blood mononuclear cells, taken before stem cell transplant. This chain links TRBV5-6 with TRBJ1-1; TRBD1 is a possible D gene (5 bases). As DNA, the CDR3 is TGTGCCAGCAGCCGGGGGTCACGGGCGAACACTGAAGCTTTCTTT. Protein: CASSRGSRANTEAFF.